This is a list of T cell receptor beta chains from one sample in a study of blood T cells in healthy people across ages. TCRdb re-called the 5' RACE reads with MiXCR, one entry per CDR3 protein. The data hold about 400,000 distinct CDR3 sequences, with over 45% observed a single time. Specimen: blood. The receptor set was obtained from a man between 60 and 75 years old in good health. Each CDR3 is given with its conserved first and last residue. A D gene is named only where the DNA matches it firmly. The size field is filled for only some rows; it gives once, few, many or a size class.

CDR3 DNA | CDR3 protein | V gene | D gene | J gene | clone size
TGTGCCAGTACCGCGGGACTAGGGGCGTACGAGCAGTACTTC | CASTAGLGAYEQYF | TRBV3-1 | TRBD2 | TRBJ2-7 | few
TGTGCCAGCAGCTCAGCCGGGGTATCCTACGAGCAGTACTTC | CASSSAGVSYEQYF | TRBV7-9 | - | TRBJ2-7 | -
TGTGCCAGCAGTTCCCCCGTTTATGGCTACACCTTC | CASSSPVYGYTF | TRBV27 | - | TRBJ1-2 | -
TGCGCCAGCAGCTTCCGGGACAGGGCCTTTTCTGGGGCCAACGTCCTGACTTTC | CASSFRDRAFSGANVLTF | TRBV5-1 | TRBD1 | TRBJ2-6 | few
TGTGCCAGCAGCTTGGAAGGGGGGCGCCAAGAGACCCAGTACTTC | CASSLEGGRQETQYF | TRBV5-4 | - | TRBJ2-5 | -
TGTACCAGCAGGTCCGGGACAGGGGGGTTCTACGAGCAGTACTTC | CTSRSGTGGFYEQYF | TRBV28 | TRBD1 | TRBJ2-7 | -
TGTGCCAGCAGCGCGGGGCAGCATACGCAGTATTTT | CASSAGQHTQYF | TRBV6-5 | - | TRBJ2-3 | once
TGTGCCAGCAGCTTTCAACAGGGTCGGTACGAGCAGTACTTC | CASSFQQGRYEQYF | TRBV7-2 | - | TRBJ2-7 | -
TGCAGCGTTGAGCAAGGGGGCTCCTACAATGAGCAGTACTTC | CSVEQGGSYNEQYF | TRBV29-1 | TRBD1 | TRBJ2-7 | -
TGTGCCACCAGTGCCCAGCCATCCTACAATGAGCAGTTCTTC | CATSAQPSYNEQFF | TRBV24-1 | - | TRBJ2-1 | -
TGTGCCAGCAGACGACGGTATGAGCAGTACTTC | CASRRRYEQYF | TRBV25-1 | - | TRBJ2-7 | -
TGTGCCAGCGGAACAGGGCTAGAGACCCAGTACTTC | CASGTGLETQYF | TRBV2 | - | TRBJ2-5 | -
TGTGCCAGCAGCGCCGGACTGTCTAGCACAGATACGCAGTATTTT | CASSAGLSSTDTQYF | TRBV9 | - | TRBJ2-3 | few
TGTGCCAGCAGCTCCAGCGGGGGCTCCTACGAGCAGTACTTC | CASSSSGGSYEQYF | TRBV7-2 | TRBD2 | TRBJ2-7 | many
TGCAGCGTTGAAATGGCGGTTAGGGAGACCCAGTACTTC | CSVEMAVRETQYF | TRBV29-1 | - | TRBJ2-5 | few
TGCGCCAGCAGCCGCAGCTCCGGGACCCCTTTAAATGAGCAGTTCTTC | CASSRSSGTPLNEQFF | TRBV4-3 | - | TRBJ2-1 | -
TGTGCCAGCTCACCACGTGTTGAGACCCAGTACTTC | CASSPRVETQYF | TRBV18 | - | TRBJ2-5 | few
TGTGCCAGCTCAAATGTTGATACGCAGTATTTT | CASSNVDTQYF | TRBV14 | - | TRBJ2-3 | few
TGTGCCAGCAGCCCCGACTCTGGCGTTGGGGGCTGGGATACGCAGTATTTT | CASSPDSGVGGWDTQYF | TRBV9 | - | TRBJ2-3 | once
TGTGCCAGCAGTTTAGTTTCCCTCAAAAACATTCAGTACTTC | CASSLVSLKNIQYF | TRBV28 | - | TRBJ2-4 | -
TGTGCCACACACACTTATGGCATCCCTGCTTTCTTT | CATHTYGIPAFF | TRBV28 | - | TRBJ1-1 | -
TGTGCCAGCGGTCAGGACTATGCCGATACGCAGTATTTT | CASGQDYADTQYF | TRBV2 | - | TRBJ2-3 | -
TGCGCCAGCAGATTACAGGGGGTCACTACAGATACGCAGTATTTT | CASRLQGVTTDTQYF | TRBV10-2 | TRBD1 | TRBJ2-3 | -
TGTGCCAGCAGCCCCCGACAGGCCAGCTTCACTGGGGCCAACGTCCTGACTTTC | CASSPRQASFTGANVLTF | TRBV21-1 | - | TRBJ2-6 | -
TGCAGTGCCACGGTAGCGGGAGGCACAGATACGCAGTATTTT | CSATVAGGTDTQYF | TRBV20-1 | TRBD2 | TRBJ2-3 | once
TGCGCCAGCAGCTTGGACCCCGGTGAAAAACTGTTTTTT | CASSLDPGEKLFF | TRBV5-1 | - | TRBJ1-4 | few
TGCAGTGCTAGAGATGGCCAGCGGGATATCAACGAGCAGTACTTC | CSARDGQRDINEQYF | TRBV20-1 | TRBD2 | TRBJ2-7 | few
TGTGCCAGCTCACCGCGGGAGGGATTAGCCAAAAACATTCAGTACTTC | CASSPREGLAKNIQYF | TRBV18 | TRBD2 | TRBJ2-4 | -
TGTGCCAGCAGTTTAGGAGACGTAGCTAACTATGGCTACACCTTC | CASSLGDVANYGYTF | TRBV12-3/TRBV12-4 | - | TRBJ1-2 | -
TGCAGTGCCAGTAGCGGACAAACCCAAGAGACCCAGTACTTC | CSASSGQTQETQYF | TRBV20-1 | - | TRBJ2-5 | -
TGTGCCAGCAAAAAGGCGGGTCTTAGCTCCTACAATGAGCAGTTCTTC | CASKKAGLSSYNEQFF | TRBV4-2 | - | TRBJ2-1 | -
TGTGCCGGCAGTTTAGGTCTTGGGGAGCTGTTTTTT | CAGSLGLGELFF | TRBV12-3/TRBV12-4 | - | TRBJ2-2 | -
TGTGCCAGCAGTCCCGGACGGTCTAGCACAGATACGCAGTATTTT | CASSPGRSSTDTQYF | TRBV12-3/TRBV12-4 | - | TRBJ2-3 | -
TGTGCCAGCCGCTGGCGAGCGGGAGGCCAACAAGAGACCCAGTACTTC | CASRWRAGGQQETQYF | TRBV12-3/TRBV12-4 | TRBD2 | TRBJ2-5 | few
TGTGCCAGCAGTTTTAACGGACAGGGAAACATTCAGTACTTC | CASSFNGQGNIQYF | TRBV28 | TRBD1 | TRBJ2-4 | -
TGTGCCAGCAGCCAAGATAACTACGAGCAGTACTTC | CASSQDNYEQYF | TRBV3-1 | - | TRBJ2-7 | many
TGTGCCAGTCGGAGGGAGGTAGCGGGAATGAATGAGCAGTTCTTC | CASRREVAGMNEQFF | TRBV2 | TRBD2 | TRBJ2-1 | once
TGTGCCAGCAGTTCCACCGGGACTAGCACAGATACGCAGTATTTT | CASSSTGTSTDTQYF | TRBV4-2 | - | TRBJ2-3 | -
TGTGCCAGCAGCCCTGGACTAAACAATGAGCAGTACTTC | CASSPGLNNEQYF | TRBV7-2 | - | TRBJ2-7 | -
TGTGCCAGCAGCTTCGGGGGGCTAGCCCATGAGCAGTTCTTC | CASSFGGLAHEQFF | TRBV7-9 | - | TRBJ2-1 | -
TGTGCCAGCAGCCGATCGACTAGCGGGAATTACAATGAGCAGTTCTTC | CASSRSTSGNYNEQFF | TRBV6-1 | TRBD2 | TRBJ2-1 | once
TGTGCCAGCAGCTTAGATCAAGTCGGAGATACGCAGTATTTT | CASSLDQVGDTQYF | TRBV11-2 | - | TRBJ2-3 | few
TGCAGCGCCCGACGTGCGGGGGGAGAGACCCAGTACTTC | CSARRAGGETQYF | TRBV29-1 | TRBD2 | TRBJ2-5 | once
TGTGCCAGCAGTCAAGAACAGGAATACACAGATACGCAGTATTTT | CASSQEQEYTDTQYF | TRBV12-3/TRBV12-4 | - | TRBJ2-3 | few
TGTGCCAGCAGTTCCGAGCGGGAGCCAAATAATGAGCAGTTCTTC | CASSSEREPNNEQFF | TRBV27 | TRBD2 | TRBJ2-1 | many
TGTGCCAGCGGCTTAGACCCTTGGTCCTACAATGAGCAGTTCTTC | CASGLDPWSYNEQFF | TRBV7-2 | - | TRBJ2-1 | -
TGTGCCAGCAGCCCCGGGACAGGTTCCTACAATGAGCAGTTCTTC | CASSPGTGSYNEQFF | TRBV3-1 | TRBD1 | TRBJ2-1 | few
TGCAGTGCTAAAAGAAGTGAGGAGCTGTTTTTT | CSAKRSEELFF | TRBV20-1 | - | TRBJ2-2 | -
TGTGCCAGCAGCAAGGACCACACAGATACGCAGTATTTT | CASSKDHTDTQYF | TRBV7-2 | - | TRBJ2-3 | few
TGTGCTACGGGACAGGGCAACAATCAGCCCCAGCATTTT | CATGQGNNQPQHF | TRBV7-2 | TRBD1 | TRBJ1-5 | -
TGCAGTGCTAGAGATCCCAGGAACCAAGAGACCCAGTACTTC | CSARDPRNQETQYF | TRBV20-1 | - | TRBJ2-5 | -
TGCAGCCTTGGGGGGGGTCAGCCCCAGCATTTT | CSLGGGQPQHF | TRBV29-1 | - | TRBJ1-5 | -
TGTGCCAGCAGTTACTCCACCAGGGCCCCCAGCACGCAGTATTTT | CASSYSTRAPSTQYF | TRBV6-5 | - | TRBJ2-3 | -